This T cell receptor beta chain was captured by sequencing in a study of T cell changes during pregnancy in multiple sclerosis. TCRdb keeps only in-frame clones here, not all; method: immunoSEQ multiplex PCR. This sample yields some 47,000 clones, of which approximately 96% are seen a single time; 0.85% to 1% belongs to the top ten. V gave up 6 bases and J gave up 0 bases; unmatched junction bases: 4. Per the germline V gene, CDR1 is MNHNY and CDR2 is SVGAGI (reference sequence). There are 15 residues in the CDR3. This clone was detected once. The chain employs TRBV6-6 and TRBJ1-3; 8 bases match TRBD1. Source: peripheral blood, taken in the second trimester of pregnancy. This clonotype was sampled from a female donor with multiple sclerosis, enrolled in a pregnancy study. The CDR3 spells CASSSTGGSGNTIYF. DNA for the CDR3: TGTGCCAGCAGCTCAACAGGGGGCTCTGGAAACACCATATATTTT.